A selection of T cell receptor beta chains follows, all from one sample in a study of T cell changes during pregnancy in multiple sclerosis. TCRdb's copy holds only in-frame clones and misses some; the assay was immunoSEQ multiplex PCR. The sample lists 40,000 to 55,000 clones; just under 95% were seen once. The input for sequencing was CD4+ T cells from peripheral blood mononuclear cells, taken in the third trimester of pregnancy. These receptor sequences come from a female donor with multiple sclerosis, enrolled in a pregnancy study. Both conserved end residues are part of each CDR3. The D gene is left open where the match is weak. Expanded clones get a size class; other rows say once, few or many, or leave the size out.

V: TRBV25-1
size: NA
D: TRBD2
J: TRBJ2-5
length: 14
CDR3: CASSEGGGGETQYF
DNA: TGTGCCAGCAGTGAAGGGGGGGGAGGAGAGACCCAGTACTTC

V: TRBV6-6
size: once
D: NA
J: TRBJ1-6
length: 15
CDR3: CASSYVGTLNSPLHF
DNA: TGTGCCAGCAGTTACGTCGGGACTCTTAATTCACCCCTCCACTTT

V: TRBV28
size: few
D: NA
J: TRBJ1-4
length: 15
CDR3: CASSGRRVTNEKLFF
DNA: TGTGCCAGCAGTGGTCGCAGGGTGACTAATGAAAAACTGTTTTTT

V: TRBV10-1
size: once
D: TRBD2
J: TRBJ2-1
length: 14
CDR3: CASTGSSGYNEQFF
DNA: TGCGCCAGTACGGGGTCTAGCGGGTACAATGAGCAGTTCTTC

V: TRBV10-2
size: NA
D: NA
J: TRBJ2-1
length: 13
CDR3: CASSEAGSSPQFF
DNA: TGCGCCAGCAGTGAGGCCGGGAGCTCCCCGCAGTTCTTC

V: TRBV5-4
size: NA
D: TRBD2
J: TRBJ2-3
length: 15
CDR3: CASSLDSGRTDTQYF
DNA: TGTGCCAGCAGCTTGGATAGCGGGAGGACAGATACGCAGTATTTT

V: TRBV4-1
size: NA
D: TRBD2
J: TRBJ2-2
length: 18
CDR3: CASSLAMGLAGNTGELFF
DNA: TGCGCCAGCAGCCTTGCTATGGGACTAGCGGGAAACACCGGGGAGCTGTTTTTT

V: TRBV6-1
size: few
D: TRBD1
J: TRBJ2-7
length: 16
CDR3: CASIDTTGGAFPEQYF
DNA: TGTGCCAGCATTGATACTACAGGGGGCGCTTTTCCCGAGCAGTACTTC

V: TRBV19
size: NA
D: TRBD1
J: TRBJ2-5
length: 15
CDR3: CASSIYRGEQETQYF
DNA: TGTGCCAGTAGTATTTACAGGGGGGAACAAGAGACCCAGTACTTC

V: TRBV28
size: NA
D: TRBD2
J: TRBJ2-7
length: 15
CDR3: CASRESGSFPYEQYF
DNA: TGTGCCAGCAGAGAGAGCGGGAGTTTTCCCTACGAGCAGTACTTC

V: TRBV5-5
size: NA
D: TRBD2
J: TRBJ2-1
length: 15
CDR3: CASSPLAGAYNEQFF
DNA: TGTGCCAGCAGCCCACTAGCGGGAGCTTACAATGAGCAGTTCTTC

V: TRBV19
size: NA
D: TRBD1
J: TRBJ1-4
length: 14
CDR3: CASSAGTGRAKLFF
DNA: TGTGCCAGTAGCGCCGGGACAGGGAGGGCAAAACTGTTTTTT

V: TRBV7-9
size: NA
D: NA
J: TRBJ2-1
length: 14
CDR3: CASTFGPGRNEQFF
DNA: TGTGCCAGCACCTTTGGCCCTGGGAGAAATGAGCAGTTCTTC

V: TRBV15
size: NA
D: NA
J: TRBJ1-4
length: 15
CDR3: CATSGVGGANEKLFF
DNA: TGTGCCACCTCTGGTGTCGGGGGGGCGAATGAAAAACTGTTTTTT

V: TRBV28
size: NA
D: TRBD1
J: TRBJ2-2
length: 15
CDR3: CASLFTGGLGGELFF
DNA: TGTGCCAGCCTCTTTACAGGGGGCTTGGGCGGGGAGCTGTTTTTT

V: TRBV21-1
size: few
D: NA
J: TRBJ2-7
length: 18
CDR3: CASSKAARGVGLPYEQYF
DNA: TGTGCCAGCAGCAAAGCGGCCAGGGGTGTTGGGCTTCCCTACGAGCAGTACTTC

V: TRBV7-2
size: NA
D: TRBD2
J: TRBJ2-7
length: 14
CDR3: CASSLGSAGVEQYF
DNA: TGTGCCAGCAGCTTAGGGTCCGCGGGAGTTGAGCAGTACTTC

V: TRBV20-1
size: NA
D: TRBD1
J: TRBJ1-1
length: 11
CDR3: CRGTGGTEAFF
DNA: TGCAGAGGGACAGGGGGAACTGAAGCTTTCTTT

V: TRBV2
size: NA
D: NA
J: TRBJ2-5
length: 12
CDR3: CASRLAKETQYF
DNA: TGTGCCAGCAGGCTAGCGAAAGAGACCCAGTACTTC

V: TRBV18
size: NA
D: TRBD1
J: TRBJ2-5
length: 15
CDR3: CASSPPQGVQETQYF
DNA: TGTGCCAGCTCACCACCCCAGGGGGTTCAAGAGACCCAGTACTTC

V: TRBV19
size: once
D: NA
J: TRBJ2-1
length: 18
CDR3: CASREGSRFSSSYNEQFF
DNA: TGTGCCAGTAGGGAGGGGTCCAGGTTCTCGAGCTCCTACAATGAGCAGTTCTTC

V: TRBV15
size: NA
D: TRBD2
J: TRBJ2-1
length: 16
CDR3: CATSGPTSGRVLEQFF
DNA: TGTGCCACCAGCGGCCCGACTAGCGGGAGGGTCCTTGAGCAGTTCTTC

V: TRBV28
size: NA
D: NA
J: TRBJ1-3
length: 15
CDR3: CASSLDYLSGNTIYF
DNA: TGTGCCAGCAGTTTGGACTACCTCTCTGGAAACACCATATATTTT

V: TRBV25-1
size: NA
D: TRBD1
J: TRBJ1-4
length: 15
CDR3: CASSEYGTENEKLFF
DNA: TGTGCCAGCAGTGAATATGGGACAGAAAATGAAAAACTGTTTTTT

V: TRBV6-6
size: once
D: NA
J: TRBJ2-7
length: 12
CDR3: CASSYPEGEQYF
DNA: TGTGCCAGCAGTTACCCCGAGGGCGAGCAGTACTTC

V: TRBV19
size: NA
D: NA
J: TRBJ2-1
length: 14
CDR3: CASSIGEVYNEQFF
DNA: TGTGCCAGTAGTATAGGGGAGGTTTACAATGAGCAGTTCTTC

V: TRBV2
size: NA
D: NA
J: TRBJ2-3
length: 15
CDR3: CASARDSQYTDTQYF
DNA: TGTGCCAGCGCTAGGGACTCGCAGTACACAGATACGCAGTATTTT

V: TRBV6-5
size: NA
D: NA
J: TRBJ2-7
length: 12
CDR3: CATRGPGHEQYF
DNA: TGTGCCACCCGAGGGCCGGGCCACGAGCAGTACTTC

V: TRBV7-9
size: NA
D: TRBD1
J: TRBJ1-4
length: 14
CDR3: CASSFTGGSEKLFF
DNA: TGTGCCAGCAGCTTTACAGGGGGAAGTGAAAAACTGTTTTTT

V: TRBV5-4
size: few
D: TRBD1
J: TRBJ1-5
length: 15
CDR3: CASSLDREVGQPQHF
DNA: TGTGCCAGCAGCCTGGACAGGGAAGTAGGTCAGCCCCAGCATTTT

V: TRBV27
size: NA
D: NA
J: TRBJ1-1
length: 17
CDR3: CASRGLVRGPMDTEAFF
DNA: TGTGCCAGCAGGGGCCTGGTAAGGGGCCCTATGGACACTGAAGCTTTCTTT

V: TRBV9
size: NA
D: NA
J: TRBJ2-5
length: 15
CDR3: CASSPRTGSQGTQYF
DNA: TGTGCCAGCAGCCCGCGAACGGGGTCCCAAGGGACCCAGTACTTC

V: TRBV5-1
size: once
D: NA
J: TRBJ2-1
length: 18
CDR3: CASSRFGSPEGEGNEQFF
DNA: TGCGCCAGCAGCCGGTTCGGGTCCCCCGAGGGGGAGGGCAATGAGCAGTTCTTC

V: TRBV7-2
size: NA
D: NA
J: TRBJ2-5
length: 14
CDR3: CASSARVFQETQYF
DNA: TGTGCCAGCAGCGCAAGAGTCTTCCAAGAGACCCAGTACTTC

V: TRBV30
size: NA
D: NA
J: TRBJ1-5
length: 15
CDR3: CAWSDQGGVHQPQHF
DNA: TGTGCCTGGAGTGACCAGGGAGGGGTGCATCAGCCCCAGCATTTT

V: TRBV19
size: once
D: TRBD2
J: TRBJ2-1
length: 15
CDR3: CASSFQAGVRNEQFF
DNA: TGTGCCAGTAGTTTCCAAGCGGGAGTGCGAAATGAGCAGTTCTTC

V: TRBV14
size: NA
D: TRBD1
J: TRBJ1-2
length: 13
CDR3: CASSRDSLYGYTF
DNA: TGTGCCAGCAGCCGGGACAGTCTCTATGGCTACACCTTC

V: TRBV19
size: NA
D: TRBD2
J: TRBJ2-1
length: 17
CDR3: CASSIRGTSGSNNEQFF
DNA: TGTGCCAGTAGTATTAGAGGGACTAGCGGGTCTAACAATGAGCAGTTCTTC

V: TRBV7-9
size: NA
D: TRBD2
J: TRBJ2-3
length: 15
CDR3: CATQEVAGETDTQYF
DNA: TGTGCCACCCAGGAGGTAGCGGGAGAGACAGATACGCAGTATTTT

V: TRBV19
size: NA
D: NA
J: TRBJ1-2
length: 17
CDR3: CASSIDRGGITNYGYTF
DNA: TGTGCCAGTAGTATAGATCGGGGGGGCATAACTAACTATGGCTACACCTTC

V: TRBV5-5
size: NA
D: TRBD1
J: TRBJ1-3
length: 18
CDR3: CASSPRDRGRSSGNTIYF
DNA: TGTGCCAGCAGCCCCCGGGACAGGGGGCGAAGCTCTGGAAACACCATATATTTT

V: TRBV7-2
size: NA
D: NA
J: TRBJ2-1
length: 16
CDR3: CASSLGGTSSYNEQFF
DNA: TGTGCCAGCAGCTTAGGCGGGACCAGCTCCTACAATGAGCAGTTCTTC

V: TRBV5-1
size: NA
D: NA
J: TRBJ1-1
length: 16
CDR3: CASSLRPGQMNTEAFF
DNA: TGCGCCAGCAGCTTGCGTCCGGGACAAATGAACACTGAAGCTTTCTTT

V: TRBV10-3
size: NA
D: TRBD1
J: TRBJ2-5
length: 12
CDR3: CASGQGGKTQYF
DNA: TGTGCCTCAGGACAGGGCGGAAAGACCCAGTACTTC

V: TRBV6-4
size: NA
D: NA
J: TRBJ2-3
length: 12
CDR3: CASSELGGTQYF
DNA: TGTGCCAGCAGTGAGTTGGGAGGTACGCAGTATTTT

V: TRBV7-2
size: NA
D: TRBD2
J: TRBJ2-1
length: 16
CDR3: CASSLAGTSGGGEQFF
DNA: TGTGCCAGCAGCTTGGCCGGGACTAGCGGGGGGGGTGAGCAGTTCTTC

V: TRBV7-2
size: NA
D: TRBD1
J: TRBJ1-4
length: 15
CDR3: CASSAGTGVGEKLFF
DNA: TGTGCCAGCAGCGCCGGGACAGGGGTCGGAGAAAAACTGTTTTTT

V: TRBV11-3
size: NA
D: NA
J: TRBJ2-3
length: 15
CDR3: CASSFTGTSTDTQYF
DNA: TGTGCCAGCAGCTTTACGGGGACAAGCACAGATACGCAGTATTTT

V: TRBV9
size: NA
D: TRBD2
J: TRBJ2-5
length: 16
CDR3: CASSDRGLAGKETQYF
DNA: TGTGCCAGCAGCGACAGAGGACTAGCGGGGAAAGAGACCCAGTACTTC

V: TRBV27
size: few
D: NA
J: TRBJ1-2
length: 15
CDR3: CASSLAIGEDYGYTF
DNA: TGTGCCAGCAGTTTGGCGATCGGCGAGGACTATGGCTACACCTTC

V: TRBV7-6
size: NA
D: TRBD2
J: TRBJ2-7
length: 21
CDR3: CASSSGILLAGHPGGSYEQYF
DNA: TGTGCCAGCAGCTCCGGGATCCTACTAGCGGGACACCCGGGGGGCTCCTACGAGCAGTACTTC

V: TRBV6-1
size: NA
D: NA
J: TRBJ1-5
length: 14
CDR3: CASRTGAFNQPQHF
DNA: TGTGCCAGCAGGACAGGAGCCTTCAATCAGCCCCAGCATTTT

V: TRBV28
size: NA
D: TRBD1
J: TRBJ2-7
length: 12
CDR3: CASRWDRDEQYF
DNA: TGTGCCAGCAGATGGGACAGGGACGAGCAGTACTTC